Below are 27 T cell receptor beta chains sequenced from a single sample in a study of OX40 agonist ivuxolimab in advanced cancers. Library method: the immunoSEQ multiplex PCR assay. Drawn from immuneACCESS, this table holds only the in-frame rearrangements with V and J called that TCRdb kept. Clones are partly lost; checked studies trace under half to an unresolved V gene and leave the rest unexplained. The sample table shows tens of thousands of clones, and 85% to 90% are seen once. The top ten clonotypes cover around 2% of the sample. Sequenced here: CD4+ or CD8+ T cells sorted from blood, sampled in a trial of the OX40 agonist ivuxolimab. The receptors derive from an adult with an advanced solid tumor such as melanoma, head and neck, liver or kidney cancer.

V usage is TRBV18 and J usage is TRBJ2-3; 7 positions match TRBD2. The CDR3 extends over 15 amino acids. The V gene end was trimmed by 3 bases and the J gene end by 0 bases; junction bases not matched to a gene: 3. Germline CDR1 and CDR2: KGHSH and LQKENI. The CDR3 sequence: CASSPTRGSTDTQYF. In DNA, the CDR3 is TGTGCCAGCTCACCGACGCGGGGGAGCACAGATACGCAGTATTTT.

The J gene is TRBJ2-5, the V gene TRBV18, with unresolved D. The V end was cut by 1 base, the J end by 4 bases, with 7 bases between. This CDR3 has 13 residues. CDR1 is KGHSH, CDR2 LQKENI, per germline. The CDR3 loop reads CASSPLLGETQYF. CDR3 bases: TGTGCCAGCTCACCACTTTTGGGAGAGACCCAGTACTTC.

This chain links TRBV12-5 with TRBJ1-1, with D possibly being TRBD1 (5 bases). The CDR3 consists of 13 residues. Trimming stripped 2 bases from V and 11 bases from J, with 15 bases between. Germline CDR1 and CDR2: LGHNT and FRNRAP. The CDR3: CASGLRQAAGAFF. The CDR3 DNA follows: TGTGCTAGTGGTTTGCGCCAGGCAGCAGGGGCTTTCTTT.

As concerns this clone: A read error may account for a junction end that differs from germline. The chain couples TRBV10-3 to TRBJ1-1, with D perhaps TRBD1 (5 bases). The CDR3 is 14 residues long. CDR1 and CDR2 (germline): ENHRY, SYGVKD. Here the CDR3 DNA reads TGTGCCAGCAGTAAAAGACAGATGAACACTGAAGCTTTCTTT. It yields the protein CASSKRQMNTEAFF.

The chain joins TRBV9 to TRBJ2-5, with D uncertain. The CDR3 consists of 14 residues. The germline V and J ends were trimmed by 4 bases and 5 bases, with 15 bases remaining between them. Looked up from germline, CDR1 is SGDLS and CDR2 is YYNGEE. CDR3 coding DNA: TGTGCCAGCAGCCCTCCGGGCCTGGGGGAGACCCAGTACTTC. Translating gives CASSPPGLGETQYF.

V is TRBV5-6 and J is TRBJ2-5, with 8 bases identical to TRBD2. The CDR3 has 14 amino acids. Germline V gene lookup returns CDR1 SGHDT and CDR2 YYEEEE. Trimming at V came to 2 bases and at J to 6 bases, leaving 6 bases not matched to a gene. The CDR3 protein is CASSFTRGAKTQYF. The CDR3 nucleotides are TGTGCCAGCAGCTTCACGCGGGGGGCAAAGACCCAGTACTTC. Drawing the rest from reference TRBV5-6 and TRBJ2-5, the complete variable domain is DAGVTQSPTHLIKTRGQQVTLRCSPKSGHDTVSWYQQALGQGPQFIFQYYEEEERQRGNFPDRFSGHQFPNYSSELNVNALLLGDSALYLCASSFTRGAKTQYFGPGTRLLVL.

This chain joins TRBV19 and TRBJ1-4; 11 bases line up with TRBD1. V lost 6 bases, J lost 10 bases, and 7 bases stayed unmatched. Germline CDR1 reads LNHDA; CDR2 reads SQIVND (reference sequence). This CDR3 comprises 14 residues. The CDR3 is CASSGTGGSGKLFF. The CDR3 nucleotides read TGTGCCAGTAGCGGGACAGGGGGAAGTGGAAAACTGTTTTTT.

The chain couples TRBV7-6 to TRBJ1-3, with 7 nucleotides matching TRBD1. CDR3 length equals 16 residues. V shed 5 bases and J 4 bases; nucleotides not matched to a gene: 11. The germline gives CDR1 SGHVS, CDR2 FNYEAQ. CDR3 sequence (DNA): TGTGCCAGCAGCGTAGGGGGCTCTCTAGCGGGAAACACCATATATTTT. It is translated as CASSVGGSLAGNTIYF.

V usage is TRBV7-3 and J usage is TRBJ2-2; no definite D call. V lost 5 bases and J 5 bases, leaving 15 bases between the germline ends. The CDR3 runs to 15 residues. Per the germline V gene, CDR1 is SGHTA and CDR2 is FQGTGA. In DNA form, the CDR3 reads TGTGCCAGCAGCCTTGGCCTGGTTGGAACCGGGGAGCTGTTTTTT. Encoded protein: CASSLGLVGTGELFF.

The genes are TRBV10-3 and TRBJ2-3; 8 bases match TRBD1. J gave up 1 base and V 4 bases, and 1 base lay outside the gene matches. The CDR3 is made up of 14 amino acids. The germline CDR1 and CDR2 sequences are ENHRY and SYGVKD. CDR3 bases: TGTGCCATCAGTGGGGGACAGGGCACAGATACGCAGTATTTT. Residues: CAISGGQGTDTQYF.

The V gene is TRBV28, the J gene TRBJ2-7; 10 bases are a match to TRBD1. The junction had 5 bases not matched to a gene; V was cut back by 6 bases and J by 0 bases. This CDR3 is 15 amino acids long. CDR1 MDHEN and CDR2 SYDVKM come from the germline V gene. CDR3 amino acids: CASRRQGANSYEQYF. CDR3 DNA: TGTGCCAGCAGAAGACAGGGGGCAAACTCCTACGAGCAGTACTTC.

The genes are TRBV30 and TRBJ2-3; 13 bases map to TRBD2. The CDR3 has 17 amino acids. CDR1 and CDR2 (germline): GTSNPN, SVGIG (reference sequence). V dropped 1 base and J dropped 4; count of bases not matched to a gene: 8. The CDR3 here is CAWSAARTSGRSDTQYF. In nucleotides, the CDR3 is TGTGCCTGGAGTGCTGCCCGGACTAGCGGGAGATCAGATACGCAGTATTTT.

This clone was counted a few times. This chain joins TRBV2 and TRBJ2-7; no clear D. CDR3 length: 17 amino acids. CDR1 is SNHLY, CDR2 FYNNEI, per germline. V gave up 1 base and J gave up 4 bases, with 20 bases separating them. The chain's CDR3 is CASSEVPVAGYGYEQYF. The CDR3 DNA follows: TGTGCCAGCAGTGAAGTGCCTGTGGCAGGCTACGGATACGAGCAGTACTTC.

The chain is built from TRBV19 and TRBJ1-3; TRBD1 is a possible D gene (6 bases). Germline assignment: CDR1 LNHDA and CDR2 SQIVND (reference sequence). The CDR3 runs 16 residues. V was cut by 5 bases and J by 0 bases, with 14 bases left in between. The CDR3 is CASSSIDRSSGNTIYF. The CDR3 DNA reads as TGTGCCAGTAGTTCAATCGACAGGAGCTCTGGAAACACCATATATTTT.

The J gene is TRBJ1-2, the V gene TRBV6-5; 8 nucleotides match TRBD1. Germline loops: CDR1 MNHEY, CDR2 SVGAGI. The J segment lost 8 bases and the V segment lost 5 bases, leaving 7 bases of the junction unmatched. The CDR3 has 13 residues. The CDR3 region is CASSPDRGRGYTF. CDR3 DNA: TGTGCCAGCAGTCCCGACAGGGGCCGAGGCTACACCTTC.

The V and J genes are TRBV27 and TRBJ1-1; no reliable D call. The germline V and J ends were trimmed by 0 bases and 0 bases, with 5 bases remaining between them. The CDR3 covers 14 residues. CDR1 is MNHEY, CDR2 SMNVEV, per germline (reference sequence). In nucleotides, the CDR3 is TGTGCCAGCAGTTTATCCGGAATGAACACTGAAGCTTTCTTT. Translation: CASSLSGMNTEAFF.

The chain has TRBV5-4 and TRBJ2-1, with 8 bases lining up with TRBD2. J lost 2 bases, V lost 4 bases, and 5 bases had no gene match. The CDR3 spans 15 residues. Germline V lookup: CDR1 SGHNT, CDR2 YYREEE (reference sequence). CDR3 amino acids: CASSPRGGAYNEQFF. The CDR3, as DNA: TGTGCCAGCAGCCCCCGGGGGGGGGCCTACAATGAGCAGTTCTTC.

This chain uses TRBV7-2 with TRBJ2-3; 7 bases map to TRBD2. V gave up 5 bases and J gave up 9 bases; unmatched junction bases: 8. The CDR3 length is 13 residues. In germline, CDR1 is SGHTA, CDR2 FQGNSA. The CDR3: CASSEDPSGTQYF. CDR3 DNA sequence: TGTGCCAGCAGCGAAGATCCTAGCGGAACGCAGTATTTT.

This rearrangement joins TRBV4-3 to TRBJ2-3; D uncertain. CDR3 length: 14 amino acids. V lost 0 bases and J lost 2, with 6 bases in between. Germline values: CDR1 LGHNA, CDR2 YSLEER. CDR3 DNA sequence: TGCGCCAGCAGCCAAGAGGGGTTCACAGATACGCAGTATTTT. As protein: CASSQEGFTDTQYF.

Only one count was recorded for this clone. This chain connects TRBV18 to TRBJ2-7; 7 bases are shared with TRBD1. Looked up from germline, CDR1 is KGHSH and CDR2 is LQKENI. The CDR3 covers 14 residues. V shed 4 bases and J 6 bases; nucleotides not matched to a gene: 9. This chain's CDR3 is CASSRGQVETEQYF. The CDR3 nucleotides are TGTGCCAGCTCACGAGGACAGGTTGAAACCGAGCAGTACTTC.

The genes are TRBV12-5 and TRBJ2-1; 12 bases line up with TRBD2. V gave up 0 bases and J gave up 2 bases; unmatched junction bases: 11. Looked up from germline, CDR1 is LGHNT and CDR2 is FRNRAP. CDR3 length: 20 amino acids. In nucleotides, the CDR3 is TGTGCTAGTGGTTTGGTCCTCTCTCGGCTAGCGGGAGGGCCCTACAATGAGCAGTTCTTC. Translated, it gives CASGLVLSRLAGGPYNEQFF.

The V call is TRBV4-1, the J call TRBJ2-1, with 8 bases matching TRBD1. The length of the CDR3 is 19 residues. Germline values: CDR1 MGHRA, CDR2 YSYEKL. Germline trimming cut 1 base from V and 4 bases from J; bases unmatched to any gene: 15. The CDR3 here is CASSQAGPRTGFAYNEQFF. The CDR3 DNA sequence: TGCGCCAGCAGCCAAGCGGGCCCTAGGACAGGGTTCGCTTACAATGAGCAGTTCTTC.

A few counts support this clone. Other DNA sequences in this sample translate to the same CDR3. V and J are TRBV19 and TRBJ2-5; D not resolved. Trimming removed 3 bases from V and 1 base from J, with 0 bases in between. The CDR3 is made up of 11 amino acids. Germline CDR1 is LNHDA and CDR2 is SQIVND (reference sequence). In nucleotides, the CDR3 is TGTGCCAGTAGTATCCAAGAGACCCAGTACTTC. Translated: CASSIQETQYF.

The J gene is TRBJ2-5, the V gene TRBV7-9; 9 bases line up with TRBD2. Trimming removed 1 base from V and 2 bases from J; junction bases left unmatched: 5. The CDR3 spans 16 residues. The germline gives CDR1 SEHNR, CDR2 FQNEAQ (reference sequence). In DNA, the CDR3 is TGTGCCAGCAGCTTAGTTCCTAGCGGGAAACAAGAGACCCAGTACTTC. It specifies CASSLVPSGKQETQYF.

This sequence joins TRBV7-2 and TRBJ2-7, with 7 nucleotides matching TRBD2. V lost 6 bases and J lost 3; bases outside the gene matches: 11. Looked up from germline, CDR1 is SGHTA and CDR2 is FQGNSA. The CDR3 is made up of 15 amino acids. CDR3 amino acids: CASSTRLGGNYEQYF. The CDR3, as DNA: TGTGCCAGCAGTACTCGGCTGGGGGGGAACTACGAGCAGTACTTC.

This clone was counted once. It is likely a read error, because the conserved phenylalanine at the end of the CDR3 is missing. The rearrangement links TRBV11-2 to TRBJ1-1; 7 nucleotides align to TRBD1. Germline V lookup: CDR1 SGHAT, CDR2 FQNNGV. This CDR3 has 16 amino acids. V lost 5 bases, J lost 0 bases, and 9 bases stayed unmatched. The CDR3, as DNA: TGTGCCAGCAGCCGGGGACAGATAGTTATGAACACTGAAGCTTTCCTT. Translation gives CASSRGQIVMNTEAFL.

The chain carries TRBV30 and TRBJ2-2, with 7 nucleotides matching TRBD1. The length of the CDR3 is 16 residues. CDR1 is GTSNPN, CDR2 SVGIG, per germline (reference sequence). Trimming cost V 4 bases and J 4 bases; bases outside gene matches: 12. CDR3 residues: CAWTTGRGHGTGELFF. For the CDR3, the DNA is TGTGCCTGGACCACGGGAAGGGGGCATGGCACCGGGGAGCTGTTTTTT.